This TCR beta chain was documented in a study of T cells after yellow fever vaccination. This clonotype was seen many times. 5'RACE template switching produced TCR cDNA carrying a universal primer site and UMIs. MiXCR, applied by TCRdb to the 5' RACE reads, yields one record per CDR3 protein. The data contain roughly 68,000 distinct CDR3 sequences, less than 8.5% of them singletons. The germline V gene has CDR1 MNHEY and CDR2 SVGEGT. Trimming removed 0 bases from V and 12 bases from J, with 8 bases in between. CDR3 length: 11 residues. The chain couples TRBV6-2 or TRBV6-3 to TRBJ1-1; no reliable D call. The source was CD8+ T cells sorted from PBMCs, collected around 45 days after the first yellow fever vaccination. The sequence came from a man between 18 and 35 years old who received the YFV17D yellow fever vaccine. CDR3 nucleotide sequence: TGTGCCAGCAGTTACTCCAGCAGGCCTTTCTTT. Its translation: CASSYSSRPFF.